Below are 11 T cell receptor beta chains sequenced from a single sample in a study of blood T cell repertoires in COVID-19. The repertoire was sequenced with immunoSEQ multiplex PCR; TCRdb's copy has only in-frame clones and lacks some. The sample lists 69,000 or so clones, roughly 80% seen once, with about 4.8% in the top ten. What was sequenced was peripheral blood. These receptors all stem from a woman of 80 years or more with active or convalescent COVID-19.

The chain joins TRBV3-1 (or the pseudogene TRBV3-2) to TRBJ1-1; D not certain. V lost 4 bases to trimming and J lost 1 base, with 13 bases between them. The CDR3 covers 15 residues. Germline CDR1 reads LGHDT; CDR2 reads YNNKEL (reference sequence). CDR3: CASSRINSWNTEAFF. The CDR3 DNA reads TGTGCCAGCAGCCGAATAAATAGTTGGAACACTGAAGCTTTCTTT.

The J gene is TRBJ2-2, the V gene TRBV12-5, with a weak D call TRBD2 (5 bases). The CDR3 consists of 15 residues. Trimming stripped 3 bases from V and 6 bases from J, with 14 bases between. The germline gives CDR1 LGHNT, CDR2 FRNRAP. The CDR3 bases are TGTGCTAGTGGTTTAGGTACGGACTCCGCCGGGGAGCTGTTTTTT. Amino acid sequence: CASGLGTDSAGELFF.

The chain carries TRBV18 and TRBJ2-2, with 9 bases identical to TRBD1. Germline-derived CDR1 and CDR2 are KGHSH and LQKENI. The CDR3 is 17 residues long. V gave up 0 bases and J gave up 1 base; unmatched junction bases: 3. CDR3 in DNA: TGTGCCAGCTCACCACCAAAGGACAGGGGGAACACCGGGGAGCTGTTTTTT. As protein: CASSPPKDRGNTGELFF.

The chain uses TRBV6-2 or TRBV6-3 and TRBJ2-7; tentative D call: TRBD2 (5 bases). Germline assignment: CDR1 MNHEY and CDR2 SVGEGT. V shed 0 bases and J shed 2 bases, with 11 bases lying between them. This CDR3 has 15 residues. DNA for the CDR3: TGTGCCAGCAGTTACTCAGACACGGGAACCTACGAGCAGTACTTC. This gives the protein CASSYSDTGTYEQYF.

CDR3 nucleotide sequence: TGTGCCAGCAGTTTGATAGGGGCCGGAAACACCATATATTTT. The encoded protein is CASSLIGAGNTIYF. The gene calls are TRBV28 and TRBJ1-3; perhaps TRBD1 as D (5 bases). The CDR3 length is 14 residues. Trimming removed 3 bases at V and 4 bases at J, with 10 bases between. Germline CDR1 is MDHEN and CDR2 is SYDVKM.

The rearrangement links TRBV6-2 or TRBV6-3 to TRBJ1-5; D uncertain. The CDR3 consists of 16 residues. The V end was cut by 2 bases, the J end by 2 bases, with 13 bases between. Germline loops: CDR1 MNHEY, CDR2 SVGEGT. Here the CDR3 DNA reads TGTGCCAGCAGTTACCACATTGCGGCGGGCAATCAGCCCCAGCATTTT. It codes for CASSYHIAAGNQPQHF.

The chain employs TRBV7-2 and TRBJ2-5; the D gene is possibly TRBD2 (6 bases). The CDR3 is made up of 14 amino acids. Looked up from germline, CDR1 is SGHTA and CDR2 is FQGNSA. Trimming removed 5 bases from V and 0 bases from J, with 10 bases in between. The CDR3, as DNA: TGTGCCAGCAGCAGAAGGACTAACCAAGAGACCCAGTACTTC. Its translation is CASSRRTNQETQYF.

This chain links TRBV5-1 with TRBJ1-1; D not resolved. The CDR3 totals 14 residues. Germline V gives CDR1 SGHRS, CDR2 YFSETQ. Trimming removed 4 bases from V and 4 bases from J, with 14 bases in between. CDR3 in amino acids: CASSLGFGSTEAFF. CDR3 coding DNA: TGCGCCAGCAGCCTGGGTTTTGGGAGCACTGAAGCTTTCTTT.

CDR3 sequence: CTSSQDSLSGGAHEQYF. The CDR3 coding sequence is TGCACCAGCAGCCAAGATAGTTTAAGCGGGGGGGCTCACGAGCAGTACTTC. The chain couples TRBV1 to TRBJ2-7; the table's D call TRBD2 went unverified against the DNA. TRBV1 is a documented pseudogene. The CDR3 is 17 amino acids.

This clone was observed a single time. The genes are TRBV5-1 and TRBJ2-7, with 11 bases identical to TRBD2. With V trimmed by 4 bases and J by 2 bases, 5 bases remained unmatched. Germline CDR1 and CDR2: SGHRS and YFSETQ. The CDR3 extends over 15 amino acids. CDR3 nucleotides: TGCGCCAGCAGCCGGGAACTAGCGGGAGCCTACGAGCAGTACTTC. This encodes CASSRELAGAYEQYF.

The V gene is TRBV7-3, the J gene TRBJ2-2; D gene ambiguous. The CDR3 has 14 residues. Trimming took 7 bases from V and 4 from J, leaving 13 bases between them. The germline gives CDR1 SGHTA, CDR2 FQGTGA. In nucleotides, the CDR3 is TGTGCCAGCAAAAGGTTAGCCAGCACCGGGGAGCTGTTTTTT. Protein sequence: CASKRLASTGELFF.